The rows below give T cell receptor beta chains drawn from one sample of a study of blood T cell repertoires in COVID-19. Clones were sequenced by immunoSEQ multiplex PCR, and TCRdb holds only the in-frame ones, with some missing. Of 50,000 or so clones listed, around 86% are singletons. Sequencing used peripheral blood. These receptors were taken from a human donor in a cohort sampled during active COVID-19. Each CDR3 is given with its conserved first and last residue. Fields, in order: D gene, V gene, clone size, J gene, CDR3 DNA, CDR3 protein. D genes are given only for firm matches. Only some rows state a clone size, as once, few, many or a class for expanded clones.

>-|TRBV19|once|TRBJ1-1
TGTGCCAGTAGTATAGAGGTCATGCGGACTGAAGCTTTCTTT
CASSIEVMRTEAFF
>-|TRBV4-2|-|TRBJ2-2
TGTGCCAGCAGCCCTACTTTACTGAACACCGGGGAGCTGTTTTTT
CASSPTLLNTGELFF
>-|TRBV18|-|TRBJ2-3
TGTGCCAGCTCACCACTCTTGACTAGTGGCACAGATACGCAGTATTTT
CASSPLLTSGTDTQYF
>TRBD2|TRBV30|-|TRBJ2-1
TGTGCCTGGATGGCAGCGGGGGCCCTATACAATGAGCAGTTCTTC
CAWMAAGALYNEQFF
>TRBD1|TRBV2|-|TRBJ1-5
TGTGCCAGCAGTTTACAGGGGGCGCATCAGCCCCAGCATTTT
CASSLQGAHQPQHF
>TRBD2|TRBV3-1/TRBV3-2|-|TRBJ2-1
TGTGCCAGCAGCCAATCACCGGGACTAGCGGGAGTTAATGAGCAGTTCTTC
CASSQSPGLAGVNEQFF
>TRBD1|TRBV5-1|-|TRBJ2-1
TGCGCCAGCAGACACCGCGACAGGGCAAGTTCGAATGAGCAGTTCTTC
CASRHRDRASSNEQFF
>TRBD2|TRBV7-8|-|TRBJ2-5
TGTGCCAGCAGCTACCCGAGGGGCGGGGGGATACGGACCCAGTACTTC
CASSYPRGGGIRTQYF
>TRBD1|TRBV5-1|-|TRBJ1-2
TGCGCCAGCAGCTCACAGGGGTACTACACCTTC
CASSSQGYYTF
>-|TRBV5-4|-|TRBJ1-1
TGTGCCAGCTTGGGGGGGACGTCGGCCACTGAAGCTTTCTTT
CASLGGTSATEAFF
>-|TRBV6-6|-|TRBJ1-2
TGTGCCAGCAGGGATCGAGGGCGGGAGGATGGCTACACCTTC
CASRDRGREDGYTF
>-|TRBV4-1|-|TRBJ2-7
TGCGCCAGCAGCCGAGCCGAGTCTGCCTACGAGCAGTACTTC
CASSRAESAYEQYF
>TRBD1|TRBV5-1|-|TRBJ2-3
TGCGCCAGCAGCTCCGGACAGGGGGCGGCTGATACGCAGTATTTT
CASSSGQGAADTQYF
>-|TRBV5-8|-|TRBJ1-4
TGTGCCAGCAGCTTGGGACAGAATGAAAAACTGTTTTTT
CASSLGQNEKLFF
>-|TRBV6-6|-|TRBJ1-5
TGTGCCAGCAGCCGCCCCCCCGGGAACACGGGGGAGCCCCAGCATTTT
CASSRPPGNTGEPQHF
>-|TRBV19|-|TRBJ1-3
TGTGCCAGCAGCCCGACAGTTACTGGAAACACCATATATTTT
CASSPTVTGNTIYF
>TRBD2|TRBV19|-|TRBJ2-3
TGTGCCAGTAGTATAGATGCGGGGGGTCCAGATACGCAGTATTTT
CASSIDAGGPDTQYF
>TRBD2|TRBV3-1/TRBV3-2|-|TRBJ2-1
TGTGCCAGCAGCCCAGGGGTAGCGGGGGCCCCAAGGTCCTACAATGAGCAGTTCTTC
CASSPGVAGAPRSYNEQFF
>TRBD1|TRBV5-1|-|TRBJ1-6
TGCGCCAGCAGCCTGACGGGACAGGCCCACAATTCACCCCTCCACTTT
CASSLTGQAHNSPLHF
>TRBD1|TRBV18|-|TRBJ1-1
TGTGCCAGCTCACTCAGAACAGGGGTCCGGGACACTGAAGCTTTCTTT
CASSLRTGVRDTEAFF
>-|TRBV25-1|-|TRBJ2-2
TGTGCCAGCACAGGCAGGAATGGCCTTGGGGAGCTGTTTTTT
CASTGRNGLGELFF
>TRBD1|TRBV13|once|TRBJ2-7
TGTGCCAGCAGCCAGAGATGGGACAGGGGGCCTCGAAGCTCCTACGAGCAGTACTTC
CASSQRWDRGPRSSYEQYF
>TRBD1|TRBV6-6|-|TRBJ1-1
TGTGCCAGCAGTGACAGGGGTACTGAAGCTTTCTTT
CASSDRGTEAFF
>-|TRBV5-4|-|TRBJ2-2
TGTGCCAGCAGCTTGTGGCAGGGCACCGGGGAGCTGTTTTTT
CASSLWQGTGELFF
>TRBD2|TRBV5-1|-|TRBJ2-3
TGCGCCAGCAGCTTGGGCGGGAGGCACACAGATACGCAGTATTTT
CASSLGGRHTDTQYF
>TRBD2|TRBV5-4|-|TRBJ2-3
TGTGCCAGCAGCTTGGGTGGACTAGCGGGGCACACAGATACGCAGTATTTT
CASSLGGLAGHTDTQYF
>TRBD1|TRBV5-4|-|TRBJ1-2
TGTGCCAGCAGCTCCCAGGGGGGCTATGGCTACACCTTC
CASSSQGGYGYTF
>TRBD1|TRBV5-1|-|TRBJ1-6
TGCGCCAGCAGCCCCGACAGGGGGCAGACCCTTAATTCACCCCTCCACTTT
CASSPDRGQTLNSPLHF
>TRBD1|TRBV14|-|TRBJ2-2
TGTGCCAGCAGCCTACTAGGGACAGGGCCACTTACCGGGGAGCTGTTTTTT
CASSLLGTGPLTGELFF
>TRBD1|TRBV7-8|-|TRBJ1-2
TGTGCCAGCAGCCCAGGACAGGGAGGGGTCTATGGCTACACCTTC
CASSPGQGGVYGYTF
>-|TRBV5-1|-|TRBJ1-6
TGCGCCAGCAGCTTAGAGATGCAGGGATATAGTAATTCACCCCTCCACTTT
CASSLEMQGYSNSPLHF
>-|TRBV3-1/TRBV3-2|-|TRBJ2-2
TGTGCCAGCAGGCCGGGGTATACGTACACCGGGGAGCTGTTTTTT
CASRPGYTYTGELFF
>-|TRBV7-9|-|TRBJ1-1
TGTGCCAGCAGCTTGTTGGCGTTAAGGAAGCGCAGAACTGAAGCTTTCTTT
CASSLLALRKRRTEAFF
>-|TRBV19|-|TRBJ2-2
TGTGCCAGTAGTATAGCCTCAGGGACCGGGGAGCTGTTTTTT
CASSIASGTGELFF
>-|TRBV28|few|TRBJ2-7
TGTGCCAGCAGCTCCGGGACAACCATGGTCCACGAGCAGTACTTC
CASSSGTTMVHEQYF
>-|TRBV9|few|TRBJ1-2
TGTGCCAGCAGCGTAGCCCAGGCGTCCGAGGGCTACACCTTC
CASSVAQASEGYTF
>-|TRBV2|-|TRBJ1-1
TGTGCCAGCAGGCTTCTCCGGGACACAGGTGAGGCTTTCTTT
CASRLLRDTGEAFF
>-|TRBV11-2|-|TRBJ2-5
TGTGCCAGCAGCCAACAGGGTCCCCAAGAGACCCAGTACTTC
CASSQQGPQETQYF
>-|TRBV9|once|TRBJ2-5
TGTGCCAGCAGCGTAACCCCGGGACTGGTCCAAGAGACCCAGTACTTC
CASSVTPGLVQETQYF
>-|TRBV20-1|-|TRBJ2-4
TGCAGTGCTAGTAGGAAACAGGGAGCCAAAAACATTCAGTACTTC
CSASRKQGAKNIQYF
>-|TRBV7-8|-|TRBJ1-5
TGTGCCAGCAGGGACAGCGAAGGTATTAGCAATCAGCCCCAGCATTTT
CASRDSEGISNQPQHF
>TRBD1|TRBV7-2|-|TRBJ2-7
TGTGCCAGCAGCTATAACAGGGGCACCTACGAGCAGTACTTC
CASSYNRGTYEQYF